The 27 T cell receptor beta chains presented below share a single source sample, sequenced in a study of control samples from healthy donors and cancer patients. Sequenced by immunoSEQ multiplex PCR; TCRdb stores in-frame clones only, minus some. The data hold 40,000 to 65,000 clones, with roughly nine tenths observed a single time. The sequenced material came from PBMCs. The receptor set was obtained from a man in his 60s with head and neck cancer.

This rearrangement joins TRBV5-6 to TRBJ1-2; 7 bases agree with TRBD1. Germline values: CDR1 SGHDT, CDR2 YYEEEE. The CDR3 sequence is 14 residues long. Trimming took 5 bases from V and 8 from J; bases not matched to a gene: 12. DNA of the CDR3: TGTGCCAGCAGGACCGGGACAGTCAGTCGGGGCTACACCTTC. Residues: CASRTGTVSRGYTF.

The rearrangement links TRBV14 to TRBJ2-5; TRBD2 matches 9 bases. CDR3 length: 18 residues. Germline lookup yields CDR1 SGHDN and CDR2 FVKESK. Unmatched junction bases numbered 12, after V lost 1 base and J lost 3 bases. The CDR3 nucleotides are TGTGCCAGCAGCCAAGCTCTGACTAGCGGCCAAGTTAAAGAGACCCAGTACTTC. As protein: CASSQALTSGQVKETQYF.

The chain recombines TRBV28 with TRBJ1-1; D unresolved. CDR1 MDHEN and CDR2 SYDVKM come from the germline V gene. Trimming shortened V by 5 bases and J by 4 bases, and 14 bases separated the two germline ends. The CDR3 spans 14 residues. CDR3 region: CASSPQDLVTEAFF. The DNA for the CDR3 is TGTGCCAGCAGTCCCCAGGATTTGGTCACTGAAGCTTTCTTT. Supplemented by reference TRBV28 and TRBJ1-1, the full variable domain reads DVKVTQSSRYLVKRTGEKVFLECVQDMDHENMFWYRQDPGLGLRLIYFSYDVKMKEKGDIPEGYSVSREKKERFSLILESASTNQTSMYLCASSPQDLVTEAFFGQGTRLTVV.

The chain's CDR3 is CASSLEFAARVGNTIYF. DNA of the CDR3: TGTGCCAGCAGCTTAGAGTTTGCGGCCAGGGTTGGAAACACCATATATTTT. The V call is TRBV11-2, the J call TRBJ1-3; tentative D call: TRBD1 (5 bases). Between the trimmed V and J ends, which lost 0 bases and 3 bases, there was a span of 15 bases. Germline CDR1 reads SGHAT; CDR2 reads FQNNGV. This CDR3 is built from 17 residues.

This chain connects TRBV19 to TRBJ1-2; D is unclear. With 2 bases removed from V and 4 bases from J, the gap between germline ends came to 11 bases. Germline CDR1 and CDR2: LNHDA and SQIVND (reference sequence). CDR3 length: 14 amino acids. The CDR3 nucleotides read TGTGCCAGTAGTATAAGCGGACGGGTCTATGGCTACACCTTC. Translating it yields CASSISGRVYGYTF.

The sample holds one count of this clone. The V call is TRBV18, the J call TRBJ2-7; 8 bases match TRBD1. Germline assignment: CDR1 KGHSH and CDR2 LQKENI. Unmatched junction bases numbered 10, after V lost 6 bases and J lost 3 bases. CDR3 length equals 15 residues. CDR3: CASSQPGQVGYEQYF. In DNA form, the CDR3 reads TGTGCCAGCTCTCAACCGGGACAGGTAGGCTACGAGCAGTACTTC.

V gene TRBV9 combines with J gene TRBJ2-3, with 8 positions matching TRBD2. The V and J ends lost 3 bases and 4 bases, in that order; junction bases with no gene match: 16. The CDR3 runs 18 residues. Germline V CDR1 and CDR2: SGDLS, YYNGEE. CDR3 residues: CASSGSGRGAGVSDTQYF. CDR3 nucleotides: TGTGCCAGCAGCGGGTCTGGCCGGGGAGCGGGAGTGTCAGATACGCAGTATTTT.

This chain connects TRBV7-3 to TRBJ2-2; D may be TRBD1 (5 bases). Trimming left V 5 bases short and J 7 bases short, with 11 bases between. CDR3 size: 13 residues. The germline V gene encodes CDR1 SGHTA and CDR2 FQGTGA. This CDR3 reads CASSPFRGGELFF. CDR3 in DNA: TGTGCCAGCAGCCCATTTAGGGGCGGGGAGCTGTTTTTT.

The chain uses TRBV18 and TRBJ2-7; 10 nucleotides line up with TRBD1. This CDR3 has 17 residues. The J segment lost 4 bases and the V segment lost 3 bases, leaving 12 bases of the junction unmatched. Germline lookup yields CDR1 KGHSH and CDR2 LQKENI. CDR3 nucleotides: TGTGCCAGCTCACCGAGAGGAAACAGACAGGGGGCTTACGAGCAGTACTTC. Residues: CASSPRGNRQGAYEQYF. Based on the CDR3 plus reference TRBV18 and TRBJ2-7, the full variable domain is NAGVMQNPRHLVRRRGQEARLRCSPMKGHSHVYWYRQLPEEGLKFMVYLQKENIIDESGMPKERFSAEFPKEGPSILRIQQVVRGDSAAYFCASSPRGNRQGAYEQYFGPGTRLTVT.

The chain is built from TRBV2 and TRBJ2-4, with no clear D. The CDR3 covers 11 residues. V lost 7 bases, J lost 8 bases, and 9 bases lay in between. Germline CDR1 is SNHLY and CDR2 is FYNNEI. The CDR3 sequence is CASTPQDIQYF. The CDR3 DNA reads TGTGCCAGCACCCCCCAGGACATTCAGTACTTC.

The CDR3 region has the DNA TGTGCCAGCAGTGCGGGACAGGGGAGCAATCAGCCCCAGCATTTT. Its protein product is CASSAGQGSNQPQHF. V usage is TRBV28 and J usage is TRBJ1-5, with 10 positions matching TRBD1. The CDR3 has 15 residues. Looked up from germline, CDR1 is MDHEN and CDR2 is SYDVKM. V shed 5 bases, J shed 1 base, and the junction held 2 bases outside the gene matches.

This chain links TRBV24-1 with TRBJ2-2; D possibly corresponds to TRBD1 (5 bases). The germline gives CDR1 KGHDR, CDR2 SFDVKD. V was clipped by 3 bases and J by 6 bases, with 10 bases between them. The CDR3 has 14 amino acids. CDR3 loop: CATSDGATAGELFF. In DNA, the CDR3 is TGTGCCACCAGTGATGGGGCAACTGCCGGGGAGCTGTTTTTT.

The chain uses TRBV5-1 and TRBJ1-6; 10 nucleotides agree with TRBD1. Trimming at V came to 4 bases and at J to 11 bases, leaving 9 bases not matched to a gene. The germline gives CDR1 SGHRS, CDR2 YFSETQ. The CDR3 covers 15 residues. The CDR3 protein is CASSQSGQGRAPLHF. CDR3 bases: TGCGCCAGCAGCCAATCGGGACAGGGGAGGGCACCCCTCCACTTT.

This sequence joins TRBV29-1 and TRBJ2-7; 7 bases match TRBD1. Germline-derived CDR1 and CDR2 are SQVTM and ANQGSEA. The CDR3 spans 13 residues. The trim removed 4 bases at V and 5 bases at J, leaving 8 bases unmatched. In DNA form, the CDR3 reads TGCAGCGTTGTGACCAACAGGGGTCACGAGCAGTACTTC. Translating gives CSVVTNRGHEQYF.

The chain is built from TRBV6-5 and TRBJ1-4, with 7 bases matching TRBD1. The CDR3 is made up of 15 amino acids. Germline lookup yields CDR1 MNHEY and CDR2 SVGAGI. The V segment lost 6 bases and the J segment 0 bases; nucleotides outside the gene matches: 4. The CDR3, as DNA: TGTGCCAGCAGGACAGGGAGAGCAACTAATGAAAAACTGTTTTTT. It encodes CASRTGRATNEKLFF.

This chain uses TRBV28 with TRBJ2-7, with D unclear. This CDR3 comprises 15 residues. Germline CDR1 is MDHEN and CDR2 is SYDVKM. V lost 5 bases and J 3 bases, leaving 17 bases between the germline ends. CDR3 sequence: CASSDSVSYFYEQYF. The CDR3 DNA is TGTGCCAGCAGTGATTCGGTGTCGTATTTCTACGAGCAGTACTTC.

A note on this clone: A read error may produce the germline difference seen at one junction end. Additional DNA sequences in this sample encode the identical CDR3. The V gene is TRBV2, the J gene TRBJ1-5; D not certain. The CDR3 loop spans 16 amino acids. Germline CDR1 reads SNHLY; CDR2 reads FYNNEI. The CDR3 spells CASSDLFLGVQQPQHF. CDR3 DNA sequence: TGCGCCAGCAGTGACCTCTTTTTGGGTGTGCAACAGCCCCAGCATTTT.

The J gene is TRBJ2-7, the V gene TRBV6-5; TRBD2 agrees at 7 bases. This CDR3 has 15 amino acids. V trimming: 2 bases; J trimming: 2 bases; junction bases outside the gene matches: 6. Germline CDR1 and CDR2: MNHEY and SVGAGI. For the CDR3, the DNA is TGTGCCAGCAGTTACAGCGGGGATGGAACCTACGAGCAGTACTTC. It specifies CASSYSGDGTYEQYF.

The chain joins TRBV19 to TRBJ1-5; D possibly corresponds to TRBD1 (5 bases). The germline V gene has CDR1 LNHDA and CDR2 SQIVND (reference sequence). The V and J ends lost 5 bases and 7 bases respectively, with 18 bases between them. CDR3 size: 15 residues. This chain's CDR3 is CASSFSRAERQPQHF. In nucleotides, the CDR3 is TGTGCCAGTAGTTTCTCCAGGGCGGAACGGCAGCCCCAGCATTTT.

The J gene is TRBJ2-3, the V gene TRBV15; TRBD2 matches 7 bases. With 3 bases clipped from V and 9 bases from J, the junction kept 6 bases outside the gene matches. Looked up from germline, CDR1 is LNHNV and CDR2 is YYDKDF (reference sequence). The CDR3 is made up of 13 amino acids. CDR3 sequence: CATSSRQLATQYF. CDR3 DNA sequence: TGTGCCACCAGCAGCCGTCAACTAGCGACGCAGTATTTT.

This chain connects TRBV20-1 to TRBJ1-4; no clear D gene. The ends were cut back, 7 bases at V and 7 bases at J, with 10 bases in the middle. The CDR3 contains 11 residues. Germline values: CDR1 DFQATT, CDR2 SNEGSKA (reference sequence). The chain's CDR3 is CSVEIGEKLFF. DNA of the CDR3: TGCAGTGTTGAGATTGGTGAAAAACTGTTTTTT.

The rearrangement joins TRBV7-8 to TRBJ1-4; D is ambiguous. V was cut by 5 bases and J by 3 bases, with 19 bases left in between. CDR1 SGHVS and CDR2 FQNEAQ come from the germline V gene. This CDR3 has 17 residues. The CDR3 nucleotides are TGTGCCAGCAGCAGGAAAACAGCCCCTACACCTAATGAAAAACTGTTTTTT. Translating gives CASSRKTAPTPNEKLFF.

The chain combines TRBV18 with TRBJ1-6; D is unclear. Deletions cut 3 bases from V and 7 bases from J, with 10 bases between. This CDR3 has 14 residues. The germline gives CDR1 KGHSH, CDR2 LQKENI. The CDR3 sequence is CASSPGGVNSPLHF. In DNA form, the CDR3 reads TGTGCCAGCTCACCCGGCGGCGTCAATTCACCCCTCCACTTT.

The V call is TRBV3-1 (or the pseudogene TRBV3-2), the J call TRBJ2-3; TRBD1 is a possible D gene (5 bases). Germline lookup yields CDR1 LGHDT and CDR2 YNNKEL (reference sequence). CDR3 length: 15 amino acids. V lost 0 bases, J lost 6 bases, and 13 bases lay in between. CDR3 DNA sequence: TGTGCCAGCAGCCAAGACCATGGGGCTGGGGATACGCAGTATTTT. Its translation is CASSQDHGAGDTQYF.

The chain is built from TRBV4-3 and TRBJ2-3; 8 bases map to TRBD2. The CDR3 is 17 amino acids. J gave up 3 bases and V 3 bases, and 11 bases lay outside the gene matches. From germline, CDR1 is LGHNA and CDR2 YSLEER. In nucleotides, the CDR3 is TGCGCCAGCAGCCAGATTCTGAGCGGGGGAGGGACAGATACGCAGTATTTT. It is translated as CASSQILSGGGTDTQYF.

The chain employs TRBV5-8 and TRBJ2-5, with TRBD2 identical over 9 bases. The germline V gene has CDR1 SGHTS and CDR2 YDEGEE. Losses at the gene ends were 2 bases for V and 5 bases for J; bases not matched to a gene: 10. This CDR3 has 16 amino acids. CDR3 DNA: TGTGCCAGCAGCTTACCCCGACTAGCGGTGGGGGAGACCCAGTACTTC. This gives the protein CASSLPRLAVGETQYF.

The genes are TRBV25-1 and TRBJ2-7; D remains unclear. CDR1 is MGHDK, CDR2 SYGVNS, per germline. The CDR3 runs to 13 residues. The V gene lost 5 bases and the J gene lost 5 bases, with 13 bases spanning the gap. This CDR3 reads CASSQANLDEQYF. The DNA for the CDR3 is TGTGCCAGCAGTCAGGCTAACCTGGACGAGCAGTACTTC.